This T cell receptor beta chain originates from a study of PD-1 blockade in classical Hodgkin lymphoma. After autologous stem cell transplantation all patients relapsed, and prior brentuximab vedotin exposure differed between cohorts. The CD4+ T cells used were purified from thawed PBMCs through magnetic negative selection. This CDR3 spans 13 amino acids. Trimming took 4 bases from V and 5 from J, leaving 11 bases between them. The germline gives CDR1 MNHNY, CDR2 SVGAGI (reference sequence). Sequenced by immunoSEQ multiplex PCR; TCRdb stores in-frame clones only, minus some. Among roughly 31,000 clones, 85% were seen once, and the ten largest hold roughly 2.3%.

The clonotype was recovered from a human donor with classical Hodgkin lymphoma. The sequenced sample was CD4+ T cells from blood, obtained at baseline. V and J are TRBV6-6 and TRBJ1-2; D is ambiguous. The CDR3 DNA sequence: TGTGCCAGCAGTTTAGACGATAAATATGGCTACACCTTC. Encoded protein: CASSLDDKYGYTF.